Presented here are 26 T cell receptor beta chains from one specimen sequenced in a study of blood T cell repertoires in COVID-19. Here immunoSEQ multiplex PCR was the method, and the copy in TCRdb shows in-frame clones only, minus some. The repertoire holds about 400,000 clones, roughly 90% seen once, with 1.5% to 2% in the top ten. Sequenced sample: PBMCs or T cells enriched from blood (not recorded which). These receptors were taken from a woman under 40 who had recovered from COVID-19.

The chain recombines TRBV3-1 (or the pseudogene TRBV3-2) with TRBJ1-5; D possibly corresponds to TRBD1 (5 bases). Germline CDR1 and CDR2: LGHDT and YNNKEL (reference sequence). The CDR3 covers 16 residues. Trimming took off 4 bases at V and 1 base at J, with 14 bases between the two ends. CDR3 sequence reads: CASSRNRSFSNQPQHF. The CDR3 DNA reads TGTGCCAGCAGCCGAAACAGGAGTTTCAGCAATCAGCCCCAGCATTTT.

This CDR3 is CAWSVQSYYEAFF. CDR3 nucleotides: TGTGCCTGGAGTGTTCAGAGTTACTATGAAGCTTTCTTT. V is TRBV30 and J is TRBJ1-1; D is unclear. Trimming left V 0 bases short and J 7 bases short, with 12 bases between. The CDR3 has 13 amino acids. The V gene's germline CDR1 is GTSNPN and CDR2 SVGIG (reference sequence).

This clone was picked up one time. This rearrangement joins TRBV27 to TRBJ2-2; D is possibly TRBD1 (5 bases). This CDR3 region has 14 residues. The germline CDR1 and CDR2 sequences are MNHEY and SMNVEV (reference sequence). The V end was cut by 3 bases, the J end by 2 bases, with 7 bases between. CDR3 sequence reads: CASSLGPNTGELFF. The CDR3 DNA sequence: TGTGCCAGCAGTTTGGGGCCCAACACCGGGGAGCTGTTTTTT.

The J gene is TRBJ2-5, the V gene TRBV11-2, with D maybe TRBD2 (6 bases). Trimming pared 1 base from V and 7 bases from J, leaving 7 bases between. In germline, CDR1 is SGHAT, CDR2 FQNNGV. The CDR3 has 12 amino acids. The CDR3 coding sequence is TGTGCCAGCAGCTTAGTCGGGGGGACCCAGTACTTC. Translation: CASSLVGGTQYF.

The chain couples TRBV7-8 to TRBJ2-2; D perhaps matches TRBD1 (6 bases). The CDR3 contains 17 residues. Germline V lookup: CDR1 SGHVS, CDR2 FQNEAQ. The ends were cut back, 5 bases at V and 1 base at J, with 17 bases in the middle. The CDR3 sequence: CASSPKKTGLNTGELFF. Written as DNA, the CDR3 is TGTGCCAGCAGCCCCAAGAAGACAGGTTTGAACACCGGGGAGCTGTTTTTT.

The chain combines TRBV18 with TRBJ1-1, with D perhaps TRBD1 (5 bases). Between the trimmed V and J ends, which lost 2 bases and 2 bases, there was a span of 12 bases. CDR1 is KGHSH, CDR2 LQKENI, per germline. The CDR3 sequence is 15 residues long. The CDR3 region is CASSPSVQGNTEAFF. The CDR3 DNA reads as TGTGCCAGCTCACCATCCGTGCAGGGCAACACTGAAGCTTTCTTT.

The chain uses TRBV10-1 and TRBJ2-7; 14 bases fit TRBD2. The CDR3 covers 15 residues. Germline assignment: CDR1 WNHNN and CDR2 SYGVQD (reference sequence). V dropped 5 bases and J dropped 7; count of bases not matched to a gene: 7. The CDR3 loop is CASSPGLAGAGEQYF. The CDR3, as DNA: TGCGCCAGCAGTCCGGGACTAGCGGGAGCAGGAGAGCAGTACTTC.

J is TRBJ2-1 and V is TRBV27, with no clear D. The CDR3 loop spans 15 amino acids. V dropped 5 bases and J dropped 0 bases, with 11 bases sitting between them. Germline V gene lookup returns CDR1 MNHEY and CDR2 SMNVEV (reference sequence). CDR3 sequence (DNA): TGTGCCAGCAGTAAACAGATTTTCTCCTACAATGAGCAGTTCTTC. Translation gives CASSKQIFSYNEQFF.

The chain is built from TRBV28 and TRBJ2-7, with D perhaps TRBD2 (6 bases). The CDR3 totals 13 residues. Germline V gene lookup returns CDR1 MDHEN and CDR2 SYDVKM. The ends were cut back, 6 bases at V and 5 bases at J, with 14 bases in the middle. The CDR3 DNA reads as TGTGCCAGCAGGCCCGGAGGGAGCCACGAGCAGTACTTC. This translates into CASRPGGSHEQYF.

The chain joins TRBV28 to TRBJ2-3; a weak D match, TRBD1 (5 bases). Germline lookup yields CDR1 MDHEN and CDR2 SYDVKM. Trimming cost V 4 bases and J 8 bases, with 10 bases left between them. This CDR3 has 12 residues. This CDR3 is CASSSTVGTQYF. The CDR3 DNA is TGTGCCAGCAGTTCGACAGTCGGTACGCAGTATTTT.

This rearrangement joins TRBV5-6 to TRBJ1-1, with a possible D match to TRBD1 (5 bases). The CDR3 is made up of 15 amino acids. Trimming pared 0 bases from V and 1 base from J, leaving 10 bases between. Germline CDR1 SGHDT, CDR2 YYEEEE. This CDR3 reads CASSLVGPSNTEAFF. As DNA, the CDR3 is TGTGCCAGCAGCTTGGTGGGGCCCTCGAACACTGAAGCTTTCTTT.

The genes are TRBV19 and TRBJ2-7, with D perhaps TRBD2 (6 bases). Trimming stripped 5 bases from V and 4 bases from J, with 24 bases between. There are 17 residues in the CDR3. Looked up from germline, CDR1 is LNHDA and CDR2 is SQIVND (reference sequence). DNA for the CDR3: TGTGCCAGTAGTCATTTAAATCGTGGAGGGCAGGATTACGAGCAGTACTTC. This translates into CASSHLNRGGQDYEQYF.

As for this clone: Other nucleotide sequences in the sample specify the same CDR3. The V and J genes are TRBV27 and TRBJ1-5; 10 bases fit TRBD1. CDR3 length: 14 residues. The germline V gene has CDR1 MNHEY and CDR2 SMNVEV (reference sequence). V lost 8 bases, J lost 1 base, and 2 bases stayed unmatched. Here the CDR3 reads CASRQGASNQPQHF. The CDR3 DNA is TGTGCCAGCCGACAGGGGGCAAGCAATCAGCCCCAGCATTTT.

The chain uses TRBV6-5 and TRBJ1-1; possibly TRBD1 for D (6 bases). The V gene's germline CDR1 is MNHEY and CDR2 SVGAGI. The V end was cut by 7 bases, the J end by 1 base, with 13 bases between. The CDR3 contains 14 residues. The DNA of the CDR3 is TGTGCCAGCACCACCTGGGGACAGAACACTGAAGCTTTCTTT. Its translation is CASTTWGQNTEAFF.

This chain joins TRBV2 and TRBJ2-1; 16 bases line up with TRBD2. V trimming: 7 bases; J trimming: 1 base; junction bases outside the gene matches: 4. CDR1 is SNHLY and CDR2 is FYNNEI in the germline V gene. This CDR3 spans 17 amino acids. The CDR3 loop reads CASTGTSGRGSYNEQFF. CDR3 DNA: TGTGCCAGCACCGGGACTAGCGGGAGGGGATCCTACAATGAGCAGTTCTTC.

J is TRBJ1-1 and V is TRBV11-3; no definite D call. Germline lookup yields CDR1 SGHNT and CDR2 YENEEA. Trimming removed 8 bases at V and 5 bases at J, with 15 bases between. This CDR3 contains 13 residues. The DNA of the CDR3 is TGTGCCAGCGCGGCTCGAATGGAGACTGAAGCTTTCTTT. Its protein is CASAARMETEAFF.

This clone came up once. The V and J genes are TRBV18 and TRBJ2-5; tentatively, D is TRBD2 (5 bases). CDR1 KGHSH and CDR2 LQKENI come from the germline V gene. The V end lost 10 bases, the J end lost 7 bases, and 22 bases lay between the germline ends. The CDR3 consists of 14 residues. This chain's CDR3 is CATSAGVRRGTQYF. CDR3 bases: TGTGCCACCTCCGCCGGGGTTAGAAGAGGGACCCAGTACTTC.

The chain uses TRBV28 and TRBJ1-2, with D unclear. Trimming shortened V by 6 bases and J by 4 bases, and 12 bases separated the two germline ends. This CDR3 has 13 amino acids. Germline-derived CDR1 and CDR2 are MDHEN and SYDVKM. The chain's CDR3 is CASSLAGSYGYTF. The CDR3 bases are TGTGCCAGCAGCCTGGCCGGGTCCTATGGCTACACCTTC.

V usage is TRBV14 and J usage is TRBJ1-6, with a possible D match to TRBD1 (5 bases). V gave up 4 bases and J gave up 9 bases, with 22 bases separating them. This CDR3 has 17 residues. Germline V gives CDR1 SGHDN, CDR2 FVKESK. CDR3 in amino acids: CASSLRTPARGGSPLHF. CDR3 coding DNA: TGTGCCAGCAGCCTAAGAACACCCGCGAGGGGAGGTTCACCCCTCCACTTT.

The rearrangement joins TRBV19 to TRBJ2-3; D might be TRBD2 (6 bases). The V gene's germline CDR1 is LNHDA and CDR2 SQIVND (reference sequence). Trimming stripped 5 bases from V and 3 bases from J, with 21 bases between. The CDR3 runs to 17 residues. Written as DNA, the CDR3 is TGTGCCAGTAGTCTGGCGACCGCGGGGCCTGGAACAGATACGCAGTATTTT. Encoded protein: CASSLATAGPGTDTQYF. Filled out from reference TRBV19 and TRBJ2-3, the complete variable domain reads DGGITQSPKYLFRKEGQNVTLSCEQNLNHDAMYWYRQDPGQGLRLIYYSQIVNDFQKGDIAEGYSVSREKKESFPLTVTSAQKNPTAFYLCASSLATAGPGTDTQYFGPGTRLTVL.

The chain links TRBV11-2 to TRBJ1-6, with D perhaps matching TRBD1 (6 bases). CDR3 length equals 15 residues. The germline V and J ends were trimmed by 5 bases and 8 bases, with 16 bases remaining between them. CDR1 SGHAT and CDR2 FQNNGV come from the germline V gene. The CDR3 sequence is CASSNSQGPHSPLHF. The CDR3 DNA follows: TGTGCCAGCAGCAACTCCCAGGGGCCCCATTCACCCCTCCACTTT.

V is TRBV15 and J is TRBJ2-1; 8 bases are shared with TRBD2. Germline values: CDR1 LNHNV, CDR2 YYDKDF (reference sequence). CDR3 length: 15 amino acids. J was trimmed by 4 bases and V by 7 bases; bases with no gene match: 9. CDR3 protein: CATTKSGGIYNEQFF. The CDR3 DNA reads TGTGCCACCACTAAAAGCGGGGGCATATACAATGAGCAGTTCTTC.

The chain is built from TRBV5-6 and TRBJ1-2, with D possibly matching TRBD1 (6 bases). V dropped 4 bases and J dropped 6 bases, with 13 bases sitting between them. Germline V lookup: CDR1 SGHDT, CDR2 YYEEEE. The CDR3 covers 13 residues. CDR3 sequence (DNA): TGTGCCAGCAGCGCAGCTCAGGGGAATGGCTACACCTTC. It is translated as CASSAAQGNGYTF.

V usage is TRBV2 and J usage is TRBJ1-6, with 7 bases aligning to TRBD1. CDR1 and CDR2 from the germline V gene are SNHLY and FYNNEI. J gave up 9 bases and V 4 bases, and 3 bases lay outside the gene matches. The CDR3 contains 13 residues. The CDR3 region is CASSAGGVSPLHF. CDR3 nucleotide sequence: TGTGCCAGCAGTGCAGGGGGAGTTTCACCCCTCCACTTT.

The chain is built from TRBV7-3 and TRBJ1-3; 8 nucleotides agree with TRBD1. This CDR3 comprises 15 residues. After removal of 4 bases from V and 4 bases from J, the junction contained 6 bases not matched to a gene. CDR1 and CDR2 (germline): SGHTA, FQGTGA. The CDR3 region has the DNA TGTGCCAGCAGCTATCAGGGGGCTAAAGGAAACACCATATATTTT. This encodes CASSYQGAKGNTIYF.

The chain recombines TRBV5-1 with TRBJ2-7; D may be TRBD2 (6 bases). Trimming shortened V by 4 bases and J by 2 bases, and 13 bases separated the two germline ends. CDR3 length: 14 amino acids. Germline-derived CDR1 and CDR2 are SGHRS and YFSETQ. For the CDR3, the DNA is TGCGCCAGCAGCATACCGACTAGTACCTACGAGCAGTACTTC. This sequence encodes CASSIPTSTYEQYF.